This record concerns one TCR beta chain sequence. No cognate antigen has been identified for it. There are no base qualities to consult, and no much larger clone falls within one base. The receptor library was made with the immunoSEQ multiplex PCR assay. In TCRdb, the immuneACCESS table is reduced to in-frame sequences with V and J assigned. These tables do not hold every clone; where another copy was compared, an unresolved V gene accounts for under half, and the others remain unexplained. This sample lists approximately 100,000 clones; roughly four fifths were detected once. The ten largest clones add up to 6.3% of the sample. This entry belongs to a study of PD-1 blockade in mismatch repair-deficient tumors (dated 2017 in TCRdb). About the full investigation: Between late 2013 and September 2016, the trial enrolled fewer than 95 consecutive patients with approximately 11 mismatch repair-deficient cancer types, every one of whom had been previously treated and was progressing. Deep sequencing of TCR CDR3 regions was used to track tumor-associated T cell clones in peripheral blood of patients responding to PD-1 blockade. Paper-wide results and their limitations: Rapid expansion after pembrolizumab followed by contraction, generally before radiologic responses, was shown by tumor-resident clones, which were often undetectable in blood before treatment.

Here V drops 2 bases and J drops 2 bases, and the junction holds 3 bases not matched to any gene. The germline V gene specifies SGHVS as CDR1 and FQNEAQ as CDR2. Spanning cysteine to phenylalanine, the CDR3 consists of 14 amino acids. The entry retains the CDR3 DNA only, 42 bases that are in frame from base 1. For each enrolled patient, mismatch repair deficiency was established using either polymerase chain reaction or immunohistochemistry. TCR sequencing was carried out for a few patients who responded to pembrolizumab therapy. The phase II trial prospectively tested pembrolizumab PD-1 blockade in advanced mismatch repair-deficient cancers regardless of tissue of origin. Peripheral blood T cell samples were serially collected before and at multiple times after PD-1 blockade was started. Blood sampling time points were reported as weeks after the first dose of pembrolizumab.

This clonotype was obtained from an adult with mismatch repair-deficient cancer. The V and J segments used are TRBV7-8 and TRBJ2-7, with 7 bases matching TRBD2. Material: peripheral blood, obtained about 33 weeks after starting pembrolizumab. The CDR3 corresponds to CASSLLGLAYEQYF. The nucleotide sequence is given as TGTGCCAGCAGCTTACTTGGACTAGCCTACGAGCAGTACTTC.